The clone carrying this T cell receptor (beta chain) was seen more than once but under ten times. Every bit of the isolated RNA underwent reverse transcription, so sequencing read expressed TCRB transcripts. Sequencing was performed with immunoSEQ multiplex PCR; in TCRdb, only in-frame clones are kept and a portion is missing. The sample yields 120,000 to 150,000 clones, roughly 10% seen once. This CDR3 is 14 amino acids long. Germline CDR1 reads SGHRS; CDR2 reads YFSETQ. The V gene lost 4 bases and the J gene lost 6 bases, with 16 bases spanning the gap. This entry belongs to a study of beta chain features in type 1 diabetes.

This chain connects TRBV5-1 to TRBJ1-2; D unclear. The clonotype originates from a woman between 40 and 55 years old in good health. Sequencing was done on a sample of central memory CD4+ T cells from blood. The CDR3 loop is CASSRTAGLNGYTF. The CDR3 nucleotides read TGCGCCAGCAGCCGCACAGCGGGATTAAATGGCTACACCTTC.